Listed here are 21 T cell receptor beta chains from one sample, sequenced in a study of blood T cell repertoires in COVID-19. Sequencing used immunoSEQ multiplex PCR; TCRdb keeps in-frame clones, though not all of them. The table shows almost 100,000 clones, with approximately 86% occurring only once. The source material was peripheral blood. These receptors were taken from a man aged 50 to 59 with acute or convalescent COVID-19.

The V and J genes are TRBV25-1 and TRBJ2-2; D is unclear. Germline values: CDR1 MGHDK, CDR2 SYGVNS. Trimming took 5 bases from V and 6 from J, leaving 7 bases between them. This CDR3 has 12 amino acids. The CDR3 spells CASSSSAGELFF. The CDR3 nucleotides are TGTGCCAGCAGTTCGAGCGCCGGGGAGCTGTTTTTT.

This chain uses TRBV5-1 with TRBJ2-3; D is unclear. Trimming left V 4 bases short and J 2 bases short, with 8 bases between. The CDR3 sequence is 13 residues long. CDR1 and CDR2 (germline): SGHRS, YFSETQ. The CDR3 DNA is TGCGCCAGCAGCGTGGAACACACAGATACGCAGTATTTT. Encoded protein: CASSVEHTDTQYF.

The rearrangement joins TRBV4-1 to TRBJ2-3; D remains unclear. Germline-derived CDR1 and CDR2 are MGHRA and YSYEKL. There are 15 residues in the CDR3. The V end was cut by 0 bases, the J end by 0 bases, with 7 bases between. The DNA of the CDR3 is TGCGCCAGCAGCCAAGATTGGCCAAGCACAGATACGCAGTATTTT. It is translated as CASSQDWPSTDTQYF.

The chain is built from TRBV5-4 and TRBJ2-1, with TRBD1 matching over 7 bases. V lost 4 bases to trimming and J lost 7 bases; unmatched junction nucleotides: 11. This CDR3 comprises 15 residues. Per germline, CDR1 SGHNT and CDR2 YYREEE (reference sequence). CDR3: CASSTRQGSRNEQFF. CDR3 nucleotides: TGTGCCAGCAGCACTAGACAGGGCTCCCGTAATGAGCAGTTCTTC.

CDR3 in DNA: TGTGCCAGCAGTGAATATTTAGGGAGCTCTGGGGCCAACGTCCTGACTTTC. It encodes CASSEYLGSSGANVLTF. The chain employs TRBV25-1 and TRBJ2-6, with D perhaps TRBD2 (5 bases). CDR1 and CDR2 from the germline V gene are MGHDK and SYGVNS. This CDR3 region has 17 residues. Between the trimmed V and J ends, which lost 0 bases and 0 bases, there was a span of 9 bases.

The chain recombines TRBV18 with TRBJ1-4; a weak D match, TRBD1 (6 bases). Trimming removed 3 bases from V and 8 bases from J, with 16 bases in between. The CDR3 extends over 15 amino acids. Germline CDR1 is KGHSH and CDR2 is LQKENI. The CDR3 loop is CASSPEQGGREKLFF. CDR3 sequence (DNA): TGTGCCAGCTCACCGGAACAGGGTGGACGCGAAAAACTGTTTTTT.

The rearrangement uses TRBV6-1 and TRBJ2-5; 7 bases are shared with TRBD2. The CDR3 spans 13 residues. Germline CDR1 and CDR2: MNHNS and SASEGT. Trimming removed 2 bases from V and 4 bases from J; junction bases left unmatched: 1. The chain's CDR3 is CASSETGGETQYF. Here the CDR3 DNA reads TGTGCCAGCAGTGAAACGGGGGGAGAGACCCAGTACTTC.

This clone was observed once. The CDR3 region has the DNA TGCAGCGTTGAAGGTTCAGGGATGTATGGCTACACCTTC. Amino acids: CSVEGSGMYGYTF. This chain links TRBV29-1 with TRBJ1-2; perhaps TRBD1 as D (5 bases). CDR1 is SQVTM, CDR2 ANQGSEA, per germline. V was shortened by 1 base and J by 5 bases, with 11 bases between the two germline ends. This CDR3 region has 13 residues.

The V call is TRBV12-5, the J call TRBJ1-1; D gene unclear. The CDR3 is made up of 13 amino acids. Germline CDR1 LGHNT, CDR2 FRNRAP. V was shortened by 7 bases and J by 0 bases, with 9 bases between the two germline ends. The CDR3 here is CASALRVNTEAFF. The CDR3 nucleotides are TGTGCTAGTGCCCTGAGAGTGAACACTGAAGCTTTCTTT. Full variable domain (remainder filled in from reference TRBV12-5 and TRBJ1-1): DARVTQTPRHKVTEMGQEVTMRCQPILGHNTVFWYRQTMMQGLELLAYFRNRAPLDDSGMPKDRFSAEMPDATLATLKIQPSEPRDSAVYFCASALRVNTEAFFGQGTRLTVV.

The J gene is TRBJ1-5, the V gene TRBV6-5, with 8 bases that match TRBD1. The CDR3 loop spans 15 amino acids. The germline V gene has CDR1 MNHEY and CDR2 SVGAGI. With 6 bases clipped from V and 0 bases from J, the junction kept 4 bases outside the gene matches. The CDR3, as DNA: TGTGCCAGCAGCACAGACAGGGGTAGCAATCAGCCCCAGCATTTT. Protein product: CASSTDRGSNQPQHF.

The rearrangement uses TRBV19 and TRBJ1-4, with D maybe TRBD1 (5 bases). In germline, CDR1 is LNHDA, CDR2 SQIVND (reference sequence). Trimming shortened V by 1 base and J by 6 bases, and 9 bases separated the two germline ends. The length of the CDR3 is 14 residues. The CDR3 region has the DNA TGTGCCAGTAGTATAGGGGGGGGTGATGAAAAACTGTTTTTT. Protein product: CASSIGGGDEKLFF.

The CDR3, as DNA: TGTGCCAGCAGCCCAGACAGGATAAACACTGAAGCTTTCTTT. It yields the protein CASSPDRINTEAFF. This rearrangement joins TRBV3-1 (or the pseudogene TRBV3-2) to TRBJ1-1, with D possibly matching TRBD1 (6 bases). The CDR3 runs 14 residues. Germline CDR1 reads LGHDT; CDR2 reads YNNKEL (reference sequence). Trimming cost V 4 bases and J 2 bases, with 11 bases left between them.

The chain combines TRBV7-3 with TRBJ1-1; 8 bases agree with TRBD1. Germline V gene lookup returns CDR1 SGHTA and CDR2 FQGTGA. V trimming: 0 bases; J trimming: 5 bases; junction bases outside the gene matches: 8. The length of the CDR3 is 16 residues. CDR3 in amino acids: CASSLTLDRGKTEAFF. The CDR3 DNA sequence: TGTGCCAGCAGCTTAACGCTCGACAGGGGAAAAACTGAAGCTTTCTTT.

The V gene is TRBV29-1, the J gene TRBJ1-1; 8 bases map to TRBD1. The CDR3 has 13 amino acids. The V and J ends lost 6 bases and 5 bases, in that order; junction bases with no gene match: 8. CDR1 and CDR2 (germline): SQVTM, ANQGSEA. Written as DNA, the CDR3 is TGCAGCGTCCGCAGGGGGCAGGTAACTGAAGCTTTCTTT. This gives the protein CSVRRGQVTEAFF. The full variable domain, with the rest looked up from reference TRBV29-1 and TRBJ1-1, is SAVISQKPSRDICQRGTSLTIQCQVDSQVTMMFWYRQQPGQSLTLIATANQGSEATYESGFVIDKFPISRPNLTFSTLTVSNMSPEDSSIYLCSVRRGQVTEAFFGQGTRLTVV.

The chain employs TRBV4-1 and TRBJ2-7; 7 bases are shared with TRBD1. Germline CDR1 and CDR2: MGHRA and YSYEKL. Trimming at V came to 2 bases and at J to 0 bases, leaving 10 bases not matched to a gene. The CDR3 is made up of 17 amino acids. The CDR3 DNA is TGCGCCAGCAGCCAATCGGGACAGAACATATTCTCCTACGAGCAGTACTTC. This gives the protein CASSQSGQNIFSYEQYF.

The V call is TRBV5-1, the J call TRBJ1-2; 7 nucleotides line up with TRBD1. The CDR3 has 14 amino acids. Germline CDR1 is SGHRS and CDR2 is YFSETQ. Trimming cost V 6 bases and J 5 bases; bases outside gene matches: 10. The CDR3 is CASTRGQNKYGYTF. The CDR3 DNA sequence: TGCGCCAGCACCCGGGGACAGAATAAGTATGGCTACACCTTC.

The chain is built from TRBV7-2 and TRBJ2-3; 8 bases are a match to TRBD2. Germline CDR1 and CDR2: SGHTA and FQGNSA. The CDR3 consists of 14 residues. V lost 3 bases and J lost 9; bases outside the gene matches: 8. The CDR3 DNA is TGTGCCAGCAGCTTGGGGACTAGTCGATCCACGCAGTATTTT. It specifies CASSLGTSRSTQYF.

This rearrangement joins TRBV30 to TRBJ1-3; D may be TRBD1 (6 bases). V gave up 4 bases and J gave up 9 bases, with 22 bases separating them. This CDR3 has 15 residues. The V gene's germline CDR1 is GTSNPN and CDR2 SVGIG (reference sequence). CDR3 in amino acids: CAWIHETGRRGTIYF. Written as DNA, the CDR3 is TGTGCCTGGATTCATGAGACAGGCAGACGGGGCACCATATATTTT.

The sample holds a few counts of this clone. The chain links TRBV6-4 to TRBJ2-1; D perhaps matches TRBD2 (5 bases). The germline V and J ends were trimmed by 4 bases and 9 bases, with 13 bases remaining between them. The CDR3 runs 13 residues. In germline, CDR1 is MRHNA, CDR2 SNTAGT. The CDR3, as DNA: TGTGCCAGCAGTGTTGGTAGCGAGGGTGAGCAGTTCTTC. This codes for CASSVGSEGEQFF.

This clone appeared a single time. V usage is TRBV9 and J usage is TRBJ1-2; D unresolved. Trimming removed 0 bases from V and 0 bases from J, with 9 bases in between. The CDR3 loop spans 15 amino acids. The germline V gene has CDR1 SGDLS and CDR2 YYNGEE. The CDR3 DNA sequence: TGTGCCAGCAGCGTAGTCCCCTCAGCTAACTATGGCTACACCTTC. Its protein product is CASSVVPSANYGYTF.

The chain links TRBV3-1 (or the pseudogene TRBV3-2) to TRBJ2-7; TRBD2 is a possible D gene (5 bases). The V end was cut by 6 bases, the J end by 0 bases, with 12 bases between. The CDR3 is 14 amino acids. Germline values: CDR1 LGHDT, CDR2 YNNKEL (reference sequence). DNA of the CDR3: TGTGCCAGCAGTCGAGGTGGGAGCTCCTACGAGCAGTACTTC. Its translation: CASSRGGSSYEQYF.